The clone carrying this T cell receptor (beta chain) was recorded many times. Antigen specificity is unknown. Patients aged 18 to 65 had newly diagnosed hyperthyroidism that had lasted under 2 months. Not enrolled were patients with uncontrolled infection, other autoimmune disease, pregnancy or lactation. The PBMCs studied were ones that came from 8 to 10 ml fresh peripheral blood. The entry originates in a study of T cells in Graves' hyperthyroidism and ophthalmopathy. Amplified regions were TCR beta CDR3 sequences from RNA transcripts. When the TCR CDR3 underwent first-round RT-PCR, the HTBI primer set was used. MiXCR was run by TCRdb on the multiplex PCR reads, yielding one entry per CDR3 protein. The table records hundreds of thousands of distinct CDR3 sequences, about 14% of them present only once. The study, taken as a whole, reports: In validation, the model predicted ophthalmopathy. These predictions came a median about 6 months before onset.

The CDR3 has 14 amino acids. Germline CDR1 and CDR2: GTSNPN and SVGIG (reference sequence). V gave up 4 bases and J gave up 2 bases, with 14 bases separating them. The V call is TRBV30, the J call TRBJ1-2; unclear D gene. This clonotype originated in a young woman with Graves' hyperthyroidism. Material: blood. The CDR3, as DNA: TGTGCCTGGAATTCAGAGGTCCGGAACTATGGCTACACCTTC. Its protein product is CAWNSEVRNYGYTF.